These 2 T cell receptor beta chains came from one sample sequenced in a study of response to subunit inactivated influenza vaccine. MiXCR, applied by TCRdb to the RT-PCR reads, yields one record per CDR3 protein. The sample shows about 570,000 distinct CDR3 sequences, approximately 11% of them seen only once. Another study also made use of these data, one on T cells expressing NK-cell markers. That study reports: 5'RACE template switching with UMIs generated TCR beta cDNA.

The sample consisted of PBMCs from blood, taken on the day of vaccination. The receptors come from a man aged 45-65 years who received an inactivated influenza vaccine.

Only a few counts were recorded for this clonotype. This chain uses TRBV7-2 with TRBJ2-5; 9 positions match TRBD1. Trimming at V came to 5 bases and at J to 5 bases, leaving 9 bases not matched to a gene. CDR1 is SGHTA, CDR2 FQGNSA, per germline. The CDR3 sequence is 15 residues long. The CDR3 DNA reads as TGTGCCAGCAGCCCTGCTGGGACAGGGAGGGAGACCCAGTACTTC. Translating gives CASSPAGTGRETQYF.

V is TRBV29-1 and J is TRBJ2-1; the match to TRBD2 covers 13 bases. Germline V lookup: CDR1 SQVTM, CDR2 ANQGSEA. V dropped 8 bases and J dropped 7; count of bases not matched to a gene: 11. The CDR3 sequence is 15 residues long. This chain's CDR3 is CSTRLAGGGFNEQFF. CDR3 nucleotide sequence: TGCAGCACCCGACTAGCGGGGGGAGGTTTTAATGAGCAGTTCTTC.